The TCR beta chain under discussion was sequenced for a study of blood T cells in healthy people across ages. A second roughly 6 to 11 cycle PCR used barcoded and J-beta primers. Sequencing recovered at least 2.5 million CDR3-containing paired-end reads from each sample. TCRdb re-called the 5' RACE reads with MiXCR, one entry per CDR3 protein. In the table there are over 1,500,000 distinct CDR3 sequences, 35% to 50% of which are singletons. CDR1 and CDR2 (germline): SEHNR, FQNEAQ (reference sequence). This CDR3 is 14 amino acids long. Study-level points and caveats: Naive and antigen-experienced cells could not be conclusively compared, given unsorted PBMCs.

This clonotype showed up just once. Its antigen is still unknown. A junction boundary mismatches the germline segment, possibly from a read error. The J gene is TRBJ1-1, the V gene TRBV7-9; D is perhaps TRBD1 (5 bases). This sequence was found in a human donor in good health. The sequencing sample was made of blood. The CDR3 nucleotides are TGTACCAGCAGCTTAGTTGTGACAGACCCTGAAGCTTTCTTT. Its protein is CTSSLVVTDPEAFF.